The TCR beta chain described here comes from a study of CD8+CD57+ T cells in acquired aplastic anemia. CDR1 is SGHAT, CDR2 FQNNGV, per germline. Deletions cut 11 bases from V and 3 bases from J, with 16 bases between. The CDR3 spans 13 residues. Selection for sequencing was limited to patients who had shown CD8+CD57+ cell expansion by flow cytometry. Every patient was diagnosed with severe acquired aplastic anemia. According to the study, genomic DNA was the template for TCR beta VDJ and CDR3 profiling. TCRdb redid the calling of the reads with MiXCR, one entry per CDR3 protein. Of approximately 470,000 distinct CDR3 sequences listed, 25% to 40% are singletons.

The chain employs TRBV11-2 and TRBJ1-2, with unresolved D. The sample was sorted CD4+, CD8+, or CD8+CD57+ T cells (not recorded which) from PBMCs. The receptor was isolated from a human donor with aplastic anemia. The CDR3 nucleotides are TGTGCCTGGTCGAGTCGACGGGACTATGGCTACACCTTC. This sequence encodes CAWSSRRDYGYTF.